This T cell receptor beta chain was recovered during a study of regulatory and conventional T cells in RAG deficiency (dated by TCRdb to 2015 to 2018). Regarding the study in general: To compare the diversity and composition of the repertoires of Treg, conventional CD4+ and CD8+ T cells between RAG-deficient patients and healthy controls, the study applied high-throughput TCR beta sequencing. Beyond this particular receptor, the publication reports: All patient T-cell subsets had shorter CDR3 lengths; Omenn syndrome patients showed >75% Treg-Tconv repertoire overlap at nucleotide and amino acid level. Some T-cell subset analyses were not done for some subjects. RAG-deficient patients showed markedly lower Shannon entropy and higher Simpson indices than control T-cell subpopulations. Unique TCR beta sequences from Treg cells were roughly 94-fold fewer in Omenn syndrome and CID/AS patients than controls, versus around 10-fold for other subsets. In Omenn syndrome patients, sorted CD25-high CD127-low cells may represent peripherally activated cells rather than bona fide Treg cells.

The V and J ends are trimmed by 2 bases and 8 bases, leaving 13 bases between them. The CDR3 holds 14 amino acids from the cysteine to the phenylalanine. Left in the record is the CDR3 DNA by itself, 42 bases read in frame from the first base. CDR1 and CDR2 are read off the germline V gene as SGHRS and YFSETQ. Before genomic DNA extraction, conventional CD4+ T cells were purified from blood as CD25-low CD127-high cells. About eight healthy control donors served as the comparison group for repertoire analyses. The library relied on the immunoSEQ multiplex PCR assay. Rearranged TCR beta chain products were amplified from the genomic DNA of sorted T-cell subsets and were then sequenced. Concerning the study's data processing: Shannon entropy and Simpson indices were used to measure the diversity of productive TCR beta rearrangements in each repertoire. Clonal expansion was assessed by the summed frequency of the 100 most abundant productive TCR beta clonotypes among total reads. A self-reactivity index based on amino acid usage at CDR3beta positions 6 and 7 was applied to the TRB repertoires. Two-way ANOVA was applied to the repertoire analyses, whereas Student t or Mann-Whitney tests were applied to the flow cytometric analyses. Not all clones reach the TCRdb copy of this immuneACCESS table, which keeps in-frame sequences only. Checked studies attribute under half of the gap to unresolved V genes and leave the rest unexplained. The V and J calls and clone size are taken from that table; D and trimming were inferred from the DNA. In this sample the table shows around 20,000 clones, 93% of which occur a single time. The biggest ten clones account for roughly 0.73% of the sample.

About this clone: The antigen it recognizes is unknown. Base qualities are not provided; no much larger clone lies one nucleotide away.

The sample was also linked to a second study, of regulatory T cells. The second study's paper adds: The multiplex PCR relied on 52 forward TRBV primers and 13 reverse TRBJ primers, and amplification bias was corrected through assay-based and computational methods. In patients, repertoires had restricted unique TRB V-J pairs and skewed V and J gene usage, with regulatory T cells showing the most marked changes. The study compared T-cell receptor beta repertoires of sorted regulatory, conventional CD4+ and CD8+ T cells in CD3G-deficient patients with those in healthy controls. Peripheral blood mononuclear cells were isolated by Ficoll density separation. Within the immunoSEQ assay, multiplex PCR amplified rearranged TRB loci from genomic DNA. TRB amplicons were sequenced on an Illumina HiSeq platform. Raw sequences were error-filtered and aligned to reference gene sequences by custom algorithms, then analyzed with the immunoSEQ online tools. Frequencies of productive and nonproductive TRB rearrangements were assessed among unique sequences as well as among total sequences. For group comparisons, t tests, Mann-Whitney tests or two-way ANOVA were performed in Prism software.

The sequencing sample was made of CD4+ T cells sorted from blood. The sequence links TRBV5-1 to TRBJ1-4; the D gene is perhaps TRBD1, from 5 matching bases. This TCR was sampled from a human donor in good health. CDR3 reads: CASSLGGVGEKLFF. DNA sequence: TGCGCCAGCAGCTTAGGAGGGGTAGGCGAAAAACTGTTTTTT.